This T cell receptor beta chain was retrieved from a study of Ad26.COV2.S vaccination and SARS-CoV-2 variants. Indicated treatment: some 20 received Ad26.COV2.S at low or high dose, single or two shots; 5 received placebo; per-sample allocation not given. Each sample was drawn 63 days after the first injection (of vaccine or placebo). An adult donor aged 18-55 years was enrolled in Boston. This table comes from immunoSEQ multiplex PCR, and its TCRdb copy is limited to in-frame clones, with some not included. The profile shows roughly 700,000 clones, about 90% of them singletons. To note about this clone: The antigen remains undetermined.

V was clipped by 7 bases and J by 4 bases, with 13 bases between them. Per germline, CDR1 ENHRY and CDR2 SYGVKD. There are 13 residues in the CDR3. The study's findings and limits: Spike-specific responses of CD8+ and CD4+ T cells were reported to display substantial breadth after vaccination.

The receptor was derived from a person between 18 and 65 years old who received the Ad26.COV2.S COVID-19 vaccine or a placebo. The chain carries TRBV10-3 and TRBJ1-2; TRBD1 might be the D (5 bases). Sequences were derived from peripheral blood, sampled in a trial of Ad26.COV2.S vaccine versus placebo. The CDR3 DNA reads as TGTGCCATCAAAGACTGGGACGGCTATGGCTACACCTTC. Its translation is CAIKDWDGYGYTF.